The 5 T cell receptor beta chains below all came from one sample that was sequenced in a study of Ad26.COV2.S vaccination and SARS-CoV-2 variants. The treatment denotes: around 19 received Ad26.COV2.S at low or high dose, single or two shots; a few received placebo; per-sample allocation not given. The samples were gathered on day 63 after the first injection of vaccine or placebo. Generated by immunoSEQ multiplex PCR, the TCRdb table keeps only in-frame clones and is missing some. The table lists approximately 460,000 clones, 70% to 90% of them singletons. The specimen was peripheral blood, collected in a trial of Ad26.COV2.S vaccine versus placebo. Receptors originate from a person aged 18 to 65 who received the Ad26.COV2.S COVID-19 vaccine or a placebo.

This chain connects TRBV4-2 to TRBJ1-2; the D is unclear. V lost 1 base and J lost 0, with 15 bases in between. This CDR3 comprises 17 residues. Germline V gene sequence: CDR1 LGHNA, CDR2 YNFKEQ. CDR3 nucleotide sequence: TGTGCCAGCAGCCAAGTACTAATGGCGGCTACTAACTATGGCTACACCTTC. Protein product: CASSQVLMAATNYGYTF.

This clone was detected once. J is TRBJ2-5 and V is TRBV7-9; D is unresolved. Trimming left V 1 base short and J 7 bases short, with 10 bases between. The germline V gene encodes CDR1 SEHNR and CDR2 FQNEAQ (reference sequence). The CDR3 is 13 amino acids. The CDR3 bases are TGTGCCAGCAGCTTAGTTAGTGTGGGGACCCAGTACTTC. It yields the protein CASSLVSVGTQYF. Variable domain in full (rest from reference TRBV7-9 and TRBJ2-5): DTGVSQNPRHKITKRGQNVTFRCDPISEHNRLYWYRQTLGQGPEFLTYFQNEAQLEKSRLLSDRFSAERPKGSFSTLEIQRTEQGDSAMYLCASSLVSVGTQYFGPGTRLLVL.

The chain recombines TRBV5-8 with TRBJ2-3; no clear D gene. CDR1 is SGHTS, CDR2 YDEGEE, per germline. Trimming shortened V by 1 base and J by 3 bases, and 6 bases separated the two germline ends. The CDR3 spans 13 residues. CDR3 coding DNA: TGTGCCAGCAGCTTGCAAGCTACAGATACGCAGTATTTT. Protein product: CASSLQATDTQYF.

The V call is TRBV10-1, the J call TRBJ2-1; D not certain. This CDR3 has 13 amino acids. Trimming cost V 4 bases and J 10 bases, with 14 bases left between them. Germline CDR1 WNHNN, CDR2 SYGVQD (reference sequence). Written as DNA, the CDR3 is TGCGCCAGCAGTGTTCGAAGCGCAGAGGAGCAGTTCTTC. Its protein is CASSVRSAEEQFF.

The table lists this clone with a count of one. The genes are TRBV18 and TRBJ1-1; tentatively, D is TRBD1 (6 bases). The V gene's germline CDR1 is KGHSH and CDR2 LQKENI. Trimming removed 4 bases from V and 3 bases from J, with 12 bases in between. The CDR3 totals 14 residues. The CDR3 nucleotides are TGTGCCAGCTCACTCAGGGGAGTGGACACTGAAGCTTTCTTT. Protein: CASSLRGVDTEAFF.